A single sample is the source of the 8 T cell receptor beta chains below, sequenced in a study of T and B cells in COVID-19 patients. TRB was amplified from about 250-500 ng of blood genomic DNA. TRB rearrangements were amplified by multiplex PCR with BIOMED2 TRB-A/B primers. TCRdb passed the multiplex PCR reads through MiXCR, listing each CDR3 protein once. The profile covers 20,000 to 25,000 distinct CDR3 sequences, with approximately 30% appearing a single time and approximately 2% taken by the ten largest. The sequenced sample consisted of blood. The origin of the receptors is a human donor who had recovered from COVID-19.

Only a few counts were recorded for this clonotype. The rearrangement uses TRBV12-3 or TRBV12-4 and TRBJ1-3, with D possibly being TRBD1 (6 bases). There are 13 residues in the CDR3. The V and J ends lost 3 bases and 7 bases respectively, with 10 bases between them. The CDR3 loop is CASSLNRANTIYF. The CDR3 coding sequence is TGTGCCAGCAGTTTGAACAGGGCGAACACCATATATTTT.

This chain connects TRBV6-6 to TRBJ1-3; D is undetermined. The length of the CDR3 is 17 residues. V lost 3 bases and J lost 0, with 15 bases in between. In germline, CDR1 is MNHNY, CDR2 SVGAGI (reference sequence). The CDR3 region is CASSYTGAVGSGNTIYF. The DNA for the CDR3 is TGTGCCAGCAGTTATACCGGAGCTGTGGGCTCTGGAAACACCATATATTTT.

This chain joins TRBV24-1 and TRBJ2-7, with 8 bases identical to TRBD1. Germline V gene lookup returns CDR1 KGHDR and CDR2 SFDVKD. V dropped 6 bases and J dropped 5; count of bases not matched to a gene: 2. The CDR3 is 12 residues long. In DNA form, the CDR3 reads TGTGCCACCAGTTTGACAGGGGACGAGCAGTACTTC. This codes for CATSLTGDEQYF.

The chain joins TRBV5-4 to TRBJ2-3; the match to TRBD2 covers 10 bases. Germline V lookup: CDR1 SGHNT, CDR2 YYREEE (reference sequence). CDR3 length equals 15 residues. The V segment lost 1 base and the J segment 6 bases; nucleotides outside the gene matches: 5. The CDR3 nucleotides are TGTGCCAGCAGCTTGCAACTAGCGGGGTCGGATACGCAGTATTTT. As protein: CASSLQLAGSDTQYF.

This clonotype ranks as medium-sized. V usage is TRBV13 and J usage is TRBJ2-3; D not certain. Trimming cost V 0 bases and J 5 bases, with 6 bases left between them. Germline values: CDR1 PRHDT, CDR2 FYEKMQ (reference sequence). This CDR3 contains 13 residues. The CDR3 protein is CASSLGPGDTQYF. The CDR3 DNA reads TGTGCCAGCAGCTTAGGCCCGGGAGATACGCAGTATTTT.

A single count supports this clonotype. The chain employs TRBV6-1 and TRBJ1-5; no firm D call. Trimming took off 3 bases at V and 5 bases at J, with 8 bases between the two ends. Germline-derived CDR1 and CDR2 are MNHNS and SASEGT. This CDR3 has 13 amino acids. The CDR3 spells CASSDPSYQPQHF. DNA for the CDR3: TGTGCCAGCAGTGACCCCAGTTATCAGCCCCAGCATTTT.

There are a few counts of this clonotype. This chain joins TRBV18 and TRBJ2-7; 7 bases line up with TRBD1. In germline, CDR1 is KGHSH, CDR2 LQKENI. The CDR3 is 13 amino acids. Trimming removed 4 bases from V and 6 bases from J; junction bases left unmatched: 6. The DNA of the CDR3 is TGTGCCAGCTCACTAATAGGGGGCGCCGAGCAGTACTTC. This codes for CASSLIGGAEQYF. Full variable domain (remainder filled in from reference TRBV18 and TRBJ2-7): NAGVMQNPRHLVRRRGQEARLRCSPMKGHSHVYWYRQLPEEGLKFMVYLQKENIIDESGMPKERFSAEFPKEGPSILRIQQVVRGDSAAYFCASSLIGGAEQYFGPGTRLTVT.

This clonotype was counted a single time. The rearrangement joins TRBV6-1 to TRBJ2-4, with D perhaps TRBD1 (6 bases). The V and J ends lost 9 bases and 4 bases respectively, with 13 bases between them. This CDR3 spans 13 amino acids. The germline gives CDR1 MNHNS, CDR2 SASEGT. The CDR3 DNA is TGTGCCAGTCAACAGGGCCTAAAAAACATTCAGTACTTC. Translation: CASQQGLKNIQYF.